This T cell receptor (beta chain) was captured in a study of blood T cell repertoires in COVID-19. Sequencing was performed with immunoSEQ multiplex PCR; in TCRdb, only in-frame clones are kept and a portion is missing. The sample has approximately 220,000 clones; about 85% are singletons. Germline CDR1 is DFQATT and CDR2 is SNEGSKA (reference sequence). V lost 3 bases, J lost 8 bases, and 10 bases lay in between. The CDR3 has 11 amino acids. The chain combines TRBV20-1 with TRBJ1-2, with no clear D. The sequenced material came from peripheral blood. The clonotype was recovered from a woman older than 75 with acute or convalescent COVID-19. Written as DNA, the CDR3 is TGCAGTGCTAGGGCCACGTACGGCTACACCTTC. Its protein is CSARATYGYTF.